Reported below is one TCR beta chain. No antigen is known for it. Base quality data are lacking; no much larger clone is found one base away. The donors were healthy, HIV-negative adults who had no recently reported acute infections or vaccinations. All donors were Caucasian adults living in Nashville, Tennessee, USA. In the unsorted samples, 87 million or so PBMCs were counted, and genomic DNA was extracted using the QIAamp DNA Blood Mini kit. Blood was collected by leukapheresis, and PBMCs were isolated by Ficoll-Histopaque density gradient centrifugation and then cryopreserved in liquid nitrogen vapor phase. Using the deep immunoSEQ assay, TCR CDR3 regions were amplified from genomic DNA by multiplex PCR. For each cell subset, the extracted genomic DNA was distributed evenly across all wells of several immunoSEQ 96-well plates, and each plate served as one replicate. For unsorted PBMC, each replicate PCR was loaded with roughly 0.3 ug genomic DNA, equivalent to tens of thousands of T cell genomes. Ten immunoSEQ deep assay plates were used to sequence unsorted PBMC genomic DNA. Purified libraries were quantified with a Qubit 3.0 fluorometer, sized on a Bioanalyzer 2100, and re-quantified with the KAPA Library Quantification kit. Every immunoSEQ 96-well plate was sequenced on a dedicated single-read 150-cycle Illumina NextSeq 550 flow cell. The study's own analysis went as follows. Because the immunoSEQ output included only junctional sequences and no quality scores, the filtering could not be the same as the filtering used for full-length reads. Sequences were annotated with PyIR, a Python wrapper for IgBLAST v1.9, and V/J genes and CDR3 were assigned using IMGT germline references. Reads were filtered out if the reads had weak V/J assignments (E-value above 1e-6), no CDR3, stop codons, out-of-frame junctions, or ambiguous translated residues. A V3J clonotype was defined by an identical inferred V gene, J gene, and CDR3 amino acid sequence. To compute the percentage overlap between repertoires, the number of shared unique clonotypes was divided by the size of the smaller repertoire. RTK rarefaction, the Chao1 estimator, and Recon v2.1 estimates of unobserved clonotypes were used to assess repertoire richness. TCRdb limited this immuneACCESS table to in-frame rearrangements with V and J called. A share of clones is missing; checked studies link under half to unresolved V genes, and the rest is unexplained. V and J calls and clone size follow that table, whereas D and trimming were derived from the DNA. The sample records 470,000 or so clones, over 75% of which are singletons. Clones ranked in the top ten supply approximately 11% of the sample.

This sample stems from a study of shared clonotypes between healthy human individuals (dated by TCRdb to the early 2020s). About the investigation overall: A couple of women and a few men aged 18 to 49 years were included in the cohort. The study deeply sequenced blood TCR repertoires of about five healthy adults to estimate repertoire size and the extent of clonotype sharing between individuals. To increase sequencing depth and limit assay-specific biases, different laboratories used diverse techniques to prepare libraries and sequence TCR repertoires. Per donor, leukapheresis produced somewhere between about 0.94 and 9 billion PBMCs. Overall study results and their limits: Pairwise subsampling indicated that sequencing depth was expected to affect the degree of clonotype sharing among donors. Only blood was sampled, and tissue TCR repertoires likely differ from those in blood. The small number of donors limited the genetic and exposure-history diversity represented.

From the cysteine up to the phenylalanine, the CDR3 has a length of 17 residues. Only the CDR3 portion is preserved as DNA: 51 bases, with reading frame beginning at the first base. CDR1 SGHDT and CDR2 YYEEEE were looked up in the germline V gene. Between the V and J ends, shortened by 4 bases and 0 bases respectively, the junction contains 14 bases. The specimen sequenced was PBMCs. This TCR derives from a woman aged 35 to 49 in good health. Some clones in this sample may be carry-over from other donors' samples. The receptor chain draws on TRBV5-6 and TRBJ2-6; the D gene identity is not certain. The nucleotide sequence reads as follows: TGTGCCAGCAGCCCGGGTGGTCAAAACTCTGGGGCCAACGTCCTGACTTTC. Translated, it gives CASSPGGQNSGANVLTF.